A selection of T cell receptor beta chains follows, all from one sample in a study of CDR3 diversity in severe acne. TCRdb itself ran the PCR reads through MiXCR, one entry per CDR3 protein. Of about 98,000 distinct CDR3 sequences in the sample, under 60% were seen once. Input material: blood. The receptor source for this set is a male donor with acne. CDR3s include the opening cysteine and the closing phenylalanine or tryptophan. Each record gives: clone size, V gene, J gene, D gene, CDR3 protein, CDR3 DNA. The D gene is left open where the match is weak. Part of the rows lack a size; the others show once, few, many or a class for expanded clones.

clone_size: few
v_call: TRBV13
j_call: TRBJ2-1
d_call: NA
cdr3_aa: CASSPGQGRDNEQFF
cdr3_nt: TGTGCCAGCAGCCCGGGTCAGGGGCGGGACAATGAGCAGTTCTTC

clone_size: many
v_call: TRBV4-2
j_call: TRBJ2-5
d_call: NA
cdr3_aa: CASSQVPAGPVETQYF
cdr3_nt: TGTGCCAGCAGCCAAGTTCCTGCAGGGCCTGTAGAGACCCAGTACTTC

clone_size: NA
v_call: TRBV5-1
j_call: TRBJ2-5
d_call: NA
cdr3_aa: CASSGGGGPQETQYF
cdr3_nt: TGCGCCAGCAGCGGGGGAGGGGGGCCCCAAGAGACCCAGTACTTC

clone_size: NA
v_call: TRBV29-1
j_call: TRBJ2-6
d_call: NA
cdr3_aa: CSVRTWSSGANVLTF
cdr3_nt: TGCAGCGTAAGAACATGGTCCTCTGGGGCCAACGTCCTGACTTTC

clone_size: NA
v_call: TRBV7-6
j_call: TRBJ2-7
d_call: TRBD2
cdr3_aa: CASSTGLAEVLIEQYF
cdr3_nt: TGTGCCAGCAGCACCGGACTAGCGGAGGTCTTAATCGAGCAGTACTTC

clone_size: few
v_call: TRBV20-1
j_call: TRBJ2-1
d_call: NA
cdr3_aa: CSASRGDYNEQFF
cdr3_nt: TGCAGTGCTAGTCGCGGGGACTACAATGAGCAGTTCTTC

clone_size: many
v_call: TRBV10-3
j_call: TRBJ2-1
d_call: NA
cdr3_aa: CAISAESAGNEQFF
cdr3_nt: TGTGCCATCAGTGCCGAGTCGGCGGGGAATGAGCAGTTCTTC

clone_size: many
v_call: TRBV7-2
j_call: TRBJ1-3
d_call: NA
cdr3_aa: CASSLPRGLTGNTIYF
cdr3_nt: TGTGCCAGCAGCTTACCCAGGGGATTAACTGGAAACACCATATATTTT

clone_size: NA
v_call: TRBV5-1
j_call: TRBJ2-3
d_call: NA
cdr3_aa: CASSLVEGADTQYF
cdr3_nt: TGCGCCAGCAGCTTGGTGGAGGGCGCAGATACGCAGTATTTT

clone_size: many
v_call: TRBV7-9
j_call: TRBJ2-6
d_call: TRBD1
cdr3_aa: CASSLTGGDGANVLTF
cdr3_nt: TGTGCCAGCAGCTTAACAGGGGGCGATGGGGCCAACGTCCTGACTTTC

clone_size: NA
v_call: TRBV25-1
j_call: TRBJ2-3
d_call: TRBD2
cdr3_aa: CASSGRGLAGGPPDTQYF
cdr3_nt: TGTGCCAGCAGTGGTAGGGGACTAGCGGGAGGGCCCCCAGATACGCAGTATTTT

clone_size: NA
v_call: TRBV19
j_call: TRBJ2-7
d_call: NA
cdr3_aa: CASSTGWYYEQYF
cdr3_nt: TGTGCCAGTAGTACGGGTTGGTACTACGAGCAGTACTTC

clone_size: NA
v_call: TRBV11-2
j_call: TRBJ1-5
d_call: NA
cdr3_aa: CATSRGVNQPQHF
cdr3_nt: TGTGCCACGAGCCGGGGCGTCAATCAGCCCCAGCATTTT

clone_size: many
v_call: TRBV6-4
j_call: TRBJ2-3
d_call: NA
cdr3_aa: CASSERATDTQYF
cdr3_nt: TGTGCCAGCAGTGAACGGGCCACAGATACGCAGTATTTT

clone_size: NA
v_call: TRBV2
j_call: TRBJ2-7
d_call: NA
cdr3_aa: CASSERRYSSYEQYF
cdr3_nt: TGTGCCAGCAGTGAAAGACGGTACAGCTCCTACGAGCAGTACTTC

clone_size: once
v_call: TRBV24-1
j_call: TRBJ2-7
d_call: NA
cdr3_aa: CATSDLFNYEQYF
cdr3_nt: TGTGCCACCAGTGATTTATTCAACTACGAGCAGTACTTC

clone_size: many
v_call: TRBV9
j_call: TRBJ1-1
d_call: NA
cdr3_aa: CASSVGWKMDTEAFF
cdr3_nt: TGTGCCAGCAGCGTAGGTTGGAAGATGGACACTGAAGCTTTCTTT

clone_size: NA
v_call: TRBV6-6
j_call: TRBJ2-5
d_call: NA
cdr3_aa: CASSYEVSRYQETQYF
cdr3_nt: TGTGCCAGCAGTTATGAAGTCTCCCGGTACCAAGAGACCCAGTACTTC

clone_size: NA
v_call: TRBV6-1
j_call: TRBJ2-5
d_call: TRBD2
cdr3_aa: CASSFGGTSEQETQYF
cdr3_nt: TGTGCCAGCAGTTTCGGTGGGACTAGCGAGCAAGAGACCCAGTACTTC

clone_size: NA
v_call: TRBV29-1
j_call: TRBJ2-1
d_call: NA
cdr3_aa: CSVEDGGRPDNEQFF
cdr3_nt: TGCAGCGTTGAAGATGGGGGCAGACCCGACAATGAGCAGTTCTTC

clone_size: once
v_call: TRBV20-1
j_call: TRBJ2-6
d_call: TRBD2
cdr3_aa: CSAGPMGGFSGANVLTF
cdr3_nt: TGCAGTGCTGGGCCCATGGGGGGGTTCTCTGGGGCCAACGTCCTGACTTTC

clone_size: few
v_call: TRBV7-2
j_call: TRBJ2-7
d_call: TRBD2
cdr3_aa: CASSIARGGEQYF
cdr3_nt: TGTGCCAGCAGCATCGCGCGGGGGGGGGAGCAGTACTTC

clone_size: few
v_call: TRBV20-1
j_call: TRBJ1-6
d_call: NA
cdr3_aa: CSAFPTAGGPPLHF
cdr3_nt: TGTAGTGCCTTCCCGACAGCGGGAGGGCCACCCCTCCACTTT

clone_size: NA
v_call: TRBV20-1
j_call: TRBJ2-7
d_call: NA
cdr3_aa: CSASSPAVSEQYF
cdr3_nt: TGCAGTGCTAGTTCGCCGGCGGTCTCCGAGCAGTACTTC

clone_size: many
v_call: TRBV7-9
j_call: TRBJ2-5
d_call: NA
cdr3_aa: CASSLALGEETQYF
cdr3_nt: TGTGCCAGCAGCTTAGCCCTCGGAGAAGAGACCCAGTACTTC

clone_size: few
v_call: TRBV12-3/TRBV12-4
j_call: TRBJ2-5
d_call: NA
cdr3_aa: CASSLTETQYF
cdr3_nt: TGTGCCAGCAGTTTAACCGAGACCCAGTACTTC

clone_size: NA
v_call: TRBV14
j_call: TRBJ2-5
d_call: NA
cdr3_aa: CASGRSYQETQYF
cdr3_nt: TGTGCCAGCGGCCGTTCCTATCAAGAGACCCAGTACTTC

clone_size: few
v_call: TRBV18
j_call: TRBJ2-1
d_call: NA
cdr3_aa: CASSPSAGLGYDEQFF
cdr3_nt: TGTGCCAGCTCACCCTCCGCGGGACTGGGGTACGATGAGCAGTTCTTC

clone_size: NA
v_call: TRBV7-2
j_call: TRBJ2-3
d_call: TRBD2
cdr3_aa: CASSLSSGRIYF
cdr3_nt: TGTGCCAGCAGCTTATCCAGCGGGAGGATCTATTTT

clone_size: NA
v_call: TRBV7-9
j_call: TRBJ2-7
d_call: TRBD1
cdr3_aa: CASSPQARGHGGEQYF
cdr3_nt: TGTGCCAGCAGCCCCCAGGCCAGGGGGCATGGGGGCGAGCAGTACTTC

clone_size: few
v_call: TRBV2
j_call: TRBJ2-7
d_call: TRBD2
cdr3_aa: CARIGTSGRGVYEQYF
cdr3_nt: TGTGCCAGAATCGGGACTAGCGGGAGGGGCGTATACGAGCAGTACTTC

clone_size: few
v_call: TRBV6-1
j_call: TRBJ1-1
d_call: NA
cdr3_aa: CASSESGGGRTEAFF
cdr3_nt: TGTGCCAGCAGTGAATCCGGGGGGGGTAGAACTGAAGCTTTCTTT

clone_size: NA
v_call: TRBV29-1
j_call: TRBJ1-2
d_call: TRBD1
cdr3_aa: CSVVGGRYYGYTF
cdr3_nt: TGCAGCGTTGTAGGGGGCAGATACTATGGCTACACCTTC

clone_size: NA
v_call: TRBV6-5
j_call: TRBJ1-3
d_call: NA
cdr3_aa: CASSHNRAIGNTIYF
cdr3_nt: TGTGCCAGCAGCCACAACAGGGCGATTGGAAACACCATATATTTT

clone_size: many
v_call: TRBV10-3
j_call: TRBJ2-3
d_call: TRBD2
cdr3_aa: CAISEREGRDTQYF
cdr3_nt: TGTGCCATCAGTGAGCGGGAGGGTCGAGATACGCAGTATTTT

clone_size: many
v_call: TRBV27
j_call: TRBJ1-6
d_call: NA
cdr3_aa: CASSLGWSGPLHF
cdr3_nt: TGTGCCAGCAGTTTGGGGTGGTCCGGGCCCCTCCACTTT

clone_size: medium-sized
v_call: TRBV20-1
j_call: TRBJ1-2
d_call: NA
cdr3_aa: CSTATIQVIVGYGYTF
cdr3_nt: TGCAGTACTGCCACGATCCAAGTTATAGTTGGATATGGCTACACCTTC

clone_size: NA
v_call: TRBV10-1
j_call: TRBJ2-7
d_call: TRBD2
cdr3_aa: CAIPMTTSLYEQYF
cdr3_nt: TGCGCCATCCCGATGACGACTAGCCTCTACGAGCAGTACTTC

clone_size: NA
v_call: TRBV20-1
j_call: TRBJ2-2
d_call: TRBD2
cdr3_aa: CSARGTSGSGRGAVF
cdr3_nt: TGCAGTGCTAGAGGGACTAGCGGGAGCGGGCGGGGAGCTGTTTTT

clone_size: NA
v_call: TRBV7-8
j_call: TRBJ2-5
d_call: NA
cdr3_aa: CASSQRTDTQETQYF
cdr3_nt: TGTGCCAGCAGCCAGAGGACCGATACCCAAGAGACCCAGTACTTC

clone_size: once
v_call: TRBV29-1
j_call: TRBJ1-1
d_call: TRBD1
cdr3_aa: CSVEAGQGNTEAFF
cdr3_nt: TGCAGCGTTGAAGCGGGACAGGGGAACACTGAAGCTTTCTTT